This T cell receptor (beta chain) was recovered during a study of prognosis after radiotherapy for stage I lung cancer. CDR3 of TCR beta was amplified from genomic DNA via a two-round multiplex PCR. Amplification in first-round PCR relied on primers specific to each TRBV and TRBJ gene. TCRdb used MiXCR to reprocess the multiplex PCR reads, holding one entry per CDR3 protein. The sample yields approximately 20,000 distinct CDR3 sequences, 43% seen once. After removal of 2 bases from V and 14 bases from J, the junction contained 11 bases not matched to a gene. Germline V lookup: CDR1 MNHEY, CDR2 SVGAGI. The CDR3 is made up of 14 amino acids. This clonotype showed up many times.

The chain joins TRBV6-5 to TRBJ2-1; 8 nucleotides agree with TRBD2. This clonotype was sampled from a donor of 50 years or more with non-small cell lung cancer. Sequencing used PBMCs, obtained before or after stereotactic body radiation therapy (not recorded which). CDR3 sequence: CASSYGGTSGGEFF. The DNA for the CDR3 is TGTGCCAGCAGTTACGGGGGAACTAGCGGAGGGGAGTTCTTC.